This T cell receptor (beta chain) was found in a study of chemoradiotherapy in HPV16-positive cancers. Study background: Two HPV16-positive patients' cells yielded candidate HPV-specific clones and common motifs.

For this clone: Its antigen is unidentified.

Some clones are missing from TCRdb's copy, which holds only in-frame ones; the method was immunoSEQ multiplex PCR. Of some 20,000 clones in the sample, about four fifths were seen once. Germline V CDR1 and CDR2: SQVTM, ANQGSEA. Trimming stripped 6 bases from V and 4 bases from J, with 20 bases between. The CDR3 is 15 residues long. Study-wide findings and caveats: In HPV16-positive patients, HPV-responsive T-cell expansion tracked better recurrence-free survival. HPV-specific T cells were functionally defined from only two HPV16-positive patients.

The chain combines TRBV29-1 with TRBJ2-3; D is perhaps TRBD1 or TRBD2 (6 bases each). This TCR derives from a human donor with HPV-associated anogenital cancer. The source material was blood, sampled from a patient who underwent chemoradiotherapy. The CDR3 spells CSVGPGDKGPDTQYF. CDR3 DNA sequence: TGCAGCGTCGGCCCGGGGGACAAGGGCCCAGATACGCAGTATTTT.